Here is one TCR beta chain with its context. What it binds is unknown. The sample originates from a study of CD8 T cells in ankylosing spondylitis. Quantitative 5'-RACE with molecular barcodes generated TCR beta libraries. TCRdb re-analysed the 5' RACE reads in MiXCR, keeping a single row per CDR3 protein. The sample contains roughly 180,000 distinct CDR3 sequences, roughly 11% of which appear only once. Trimming took off 0 bases at V and 6 bases at J, with 12 bases between the two ends. This CDR3 is built from 14 residues. Germline values: CDR1 SGHRS, CDR2 YFSETQ. Study results and limitations: It was reported that disease-linked clones were significantly enriched in matched ankylosing spondylitis synovial fluid. It appeared that ankylosing spondylitis blood was characterized by a TCR beta motif of roughly 8 highly homologous variants.

Material for sequencing was blood, either unsorted or a sorted T cell fraction (not recorded which). V usage is TRBV5-1 and J usage is TRBJ1-1, with D perhaps matching TRBD1 (6 bases). This clonotype was obtained from a male donor with ankylosing spondylitis or in good health (not recorded which). CDR3 DNA: TGCGCCAGCAGCTTGGAAGGGAAGGGGGCTGAAGCTTTCTTT. Encoded protein: CASSLEGKGAEAFF.